A selection of T cell receptor beta chains follows, all from one sample in a study of siplizumab effects on memory and regulatory T cells. Method: immunoSEQ multiplex PCR; TCRdb's copy keeps in-frame clones and lacks some. The sample contains approximately 97,000 clones, 92% of which appear only once. Specimen: CD4+ T cells sorted from blood. Every receptor here comes from a human donor in good health. The CDR3 runs from the conserved cysteine through the conserved F or W. The D gene is left open where the match is weak. For some rows the clone size is stated as once, few or many, or as a class when expanded; others skip it.

v_call: TRBV27; clone_size: -; j_call: TRBJ2-2; d_call: -; cdr3_nt: TGTGCCAGCAGTTTAAACACCGGGGAGCTGTTTTTT; cdr3_aa: CASSLNTGELFF
v_call: TRBV28; clone_size: once; j_call: TRBJ2-2; d_call: -; cdr3_nt: TGTGCCGGGTTGGGGAACACCGGGGAGCTGTTTTTT; cdr3_aa: CAGLGNTGELFF
v_call: TRBV9; clone_size: -; j_call: TRBJ2-1; d_call: -; cdr3_nt: TGTGCCAGCAGCGCCGCTAGGCGGGGTGAGCAGTTCTTC; cdr3_aa: CASSAARRGEQFF
v_call: TRBV5-1; clone_size: -; j_call: TRBJ2-1; d_call: -; cdr3_nt: TGCGCCAGCATAGGGTACAATGAGCAGTTCTTC; cdr3_aa: CASIGYNEQFF
v_call: TRBV2; clone_size: -; j_call: TRBJ2-1; d_call: TRBD2; cdr3_nt: TGTGCCAGCACCTGGCGGGACTACTACAATGAGCAGTTCTTC; cdr3_aa: CASTWRDYYNEQFF
v_call: TRBV2; clone_size: -; j_call: TRBJ2-1; d_call: TRBD1; cdr3_nt: TGTGCCAGCCGGGACAGGGCGGGTAATGAGCAGTTCTTC; cdr3_aa: CASRDRAGNEQFF
v_call: TRBV2; clone_size: -; j_call: TRBJ1-2; d_call: -; cdr3_nt: TGTGCCAGCACGAGCCGGAACAGGCCGATAAGGGGAGGCTACACCTTC; cdr3_aa: CASTSRNRPIRGGYTF
v_call: TRBV6-5; clone_size: once; j_call: TRBJ2-5; d_call: -; cdr3_nt: TGTGCCAGCAGTAGAGGACACCTTGAAGCAGAGACCCAGTACTTC; cdr3_aa: CASSRGHLEAETQYF
v_call: TRBV21-1; clone_size: -; j_call: TRBJ2-7; d_call: -; cdr3_nt: TGTGCCAGCAGCAAATTTCGGGCAGGGCAGTGCTACGAGCAGTACTTC; cdr3_aa: CASSKFRAGQCYEQYF
v_call: TRBV7-8; clone_size: -; j_call: TRBJ2-7; d_call: -; cdr3_nt: TGTGCCAGCAGCTCCCGGGACGGCTCCTACGAGCAGTACTTC; cdr3_aa: CASSSRDGSYEQYF
v_call: TRBV14; clone_size: -; j_call: TRBJ1-2; d_call: TRBD1; cdr3_nt: TGTGCCAGCAGCCAAGCCCAGGGCAGGGGGCTGGGCTACACCTTC; cdr3_aa: CASSQAQGRGLGYTF
v_call: TRBV7-9; clone_size: -; j_call: TRBJ2-3; d_call: -; cdr3_nt: TGTGCCAGCGGGGAGTGGAGGAGACGCACAGATACGCAGTATTTT; cdr3_aa: CASGEWRRRTDTQYF
v_call: TRBV23-1; clone_size: -; j_call: TRBJ2-4; d_call: -; cdr3_nt: TGCGCCAGCAGTCGCCGCCACAGGGAGAAAAACATTCAGTACTTC; cdr3_aa: CASSRRHREKNIQYF
v_call: TRBV30; clone_size: -; j_call: TRBJ1-4; d_call: -; cdr3_nt: TGTGCCTGGAGTCCAGGGGCTGTTAATGAAAAACTGTTTTTT; cdr3_aa: CAWSPGAVNEKLFF
v_call: TRBV28; clone_size: -; j_call: TRBJ2-7; d_call: TRBD2; cdr3_nt: TGTGCCAGCAGGGACCCACTAAGAGCGGGAGGGCAGTACTTC; cdr3_aa: CASRDPLRAGGQYF
v_call: TRBV19; clone_size: -; j_call: TRBJ2-7; d_call: -; cdr3_nt: TGTGCCAGTAGTATCGTTGCGGGCACCGGGACGGATGCCTACGAGCAGTACTTC; cdr3_aa: CASSIVAGTGTDAYEQYF
v_call: TRBV28; clone_size: -; j_call: TRBJ1-2; d_call: -; cdr3_nt: TGTGCCAGCACCTCGTACGTCCCGGATGGCTACACCTTC; cdr3_aa: CASTSYVPDGYTF
v_call: TRBV28; clone_size: once; j_call: TRBJ1-1; d_call: -; cdr3_nt: TGTGCCAGCAGTTTAGAGGGGAACACTGAAGCTTTCTTT; cdr3_aa: CASSLEGNTEAFF
v_call: TRBV28; clone_size: -; j_call: TRBJ1-1; d_call: -; cdr3_nt: TGTGCCAGCAGCTGGGCCGTCGTCACTGAAGCTTTCTTT; cdr3_aa: CASSWAVVTEAFF
v_call: TRBV19; clone_size: -; j_call: TRBJ2-4; d_call: -; cdr3_nt: TGTGCCAGTAGTACCACAGTACTAGCCAAAAACATTCAGTACTTC; cdr3_aa: CASSTTVLAKNIQYF
v_call: TRBV30; clone_size: -; j_call: TRBJ2-6; d_call: -; cdr3_nt: TGTGCCTGGAGTGTACCCGCTGGGGCCAACGTCCTGACTTTC; cdr3_aa: CAWSVPAGANVLTF
v_call: TRBV19; clone_size: -; j_call: TRBJ2-5; d_call: -; cdr3_nt: TGTGCCAGTAGTGGGATTCGAGAGACCCAGTACTTC; cdr3_aa: CASSGIRETQYF
v_call: TRBV11-2; clone_size: -; j_call: TRBJ2-7; d_call: -; cdr3_nt: TGTGCCAGCAGCCAGATGTCGGGCCGAGGGAGTAGTAACGAGCAGTACTTC; cdr3_aa: CASSQMSGRGSSNEQYF
v_call: TRBV28; clone_size: once; j_call: TRBJ1-2; d_call: -; cdr3_nt: TGTGCCAGCAGTTTAGGAGGGTCGGGCGGCTACACCTTC; cdr3_aa: CASSLGGSGGYTF
v_call: TRBV28; clone_size: -; j_call: TRBJ1-1; d_call: -; cdr3_nt: TGTGCCAGCAGTCCCCCGACACTTAACAAAGCTTTCTTT; cdr3_aa: CASSPPTLNKAFF
v_call: TRBV5-4; clone_size: -; j_call: TRBJ1-2; d_call: -; cdr3_nt: TGTGCCAGCACCTCCTCCGGCTATGGCTACACCTTC; cdr3_aa: CASTSSGYGYTF
v_call: TRBV5-1; clone_size: -; j_call: TRBJ2-2; d_call: -; cdr3_nt: TGCGCCAGCAGCTCGAACGCGGAGACGGCCGGGGAGCTGTTTTTT; cdr3_aa: CASSSNAETAGELFF
v_call: TRBV29-1; clone_size: -; j_call: TRBJ2-2; d_call: -; cdr3_nt: TGCAGCGGAAGATTAGGGCCCGGGGAGCTGTTTTTT; cdr3_aa: CSGRLGPGELFF
v_call: TRBV12-5; clone_size: -; j_call: TRBJ2-2; d_call: -; cdr3_nt: TGTGCTAGTGGTTTGGAAACCGGGGAGCTGTTTTTT; cdr3_aa: CASGLETGELFF
v_call: TRBV28; clone_size: once; j_call: TRBJ2-7; d_call: TRBD1; cdr3_nt: TGTGCCAGCTGGGACAGACTCTACGAGCAGTACTTC; cdr3_aa: CASWDRLYEQYF
v_call: TRBV5-1; clone_size: -; j_call: TRBJ1-6; d_call: -; cdr3_nt: TGCGCCAGCAGCGGCGGGACGCGGTCACCCCTCCACTTT; cdr3_aa: CASSGGTRSPLHF
v_call: TRBV18; clone_size: -; j_call: TRBJ2-1; d_call: -; cdr3_nt: TGTGCCAGCTCACAAGACAGGTACAATGAGCAGTTCTTC; cdr3_aa: CASSQDRYNEQFF
v_call: TRBV7-8; clone_size: -; j_call: TRBJ2-3; d_call: -; cdr3_nt: TGTGCCAGCAGCTTCGCCTACCCCGGTGCAGATACGCAGTATTTT; cdr3_aa: CASSFAYPGADTQYF
v_call: TRBV19; clone_size: -; j_call: TRBJ2-5; d_call: -; cdr3_nt: TGTGCCAGTAGTATAGCGGGGTTGGACAGCCAAGAGACCCAGTACTTC; cdr3_aa: CASSIAGLDSQETQYF
v_call: TRBV11-3; clone_size: -; j_call: TRBJ2-7; d_call: TRBD2; cdr3_nt: TGTGCCAGTACCCCCCCTAGCGGGAGGGTTCTTCTCCCCTACGAGCAGTACTTC; cdr3_aa: CASTPPSGRVLLPYEQYF
v_call: TRBV4-1; clone_size: -; j_call: TRBJ2-2; d_call: -; cdr3_nt: TGCGCCAGCAGCCAAGAGATACCCATAAAGAGGACCGGGGAGCTGTTTTTT; cdr3_aa: CASSQEIPIKRTGELFF
v_call: TRBV5-6; clone_size: -; j_call: TRBJ2-7; d_call: -; cdr3_nt: TGTGCCAGCAGCCCCTCCAGCGCCTGGGAGCAGTACTTC; cdr3_aa: CASSPSSAWEQYF
v_call: TRBV2; clone_size: -; j_call: TRBJ2-6; d_call: -; cdr3_nt: TGTGCCAGCAGTGAAGGGGCCCTGGGGGCCAACGTCCTGACTTTC; cdr3_aa: CASSEGALGANVLTF
v_call: TRBV2; clone_size: few; j_call: TRBJ1-2; d_call: -; cdr3_nt: TGTGCCAGCACCGAAGGGCAGAACTATGGCTACACCTTC; cdr3_aa: CASTEGQNYGYTF
v_call: TRBV7-2; clone_size: few; j_call: TRBJ1-2; d_call: -; cdr3_nt: TGTGCCAGCAGCTTAGCCCTAGGGGGGCGCAGTGGCTACACCTTC; cdr3_aa: CASSLALGGRSGYTF
v_call: TRBV20-1; clone_size: -; j_call: TRBJ2-7; d_call: TRBD2; cdr3_nt: TGCAGTGGAGCGGGGCCCTACGAGCAGTACTTC; cdr3_aa: CSGAGPYEQYF
v_call: TRBV6-5; clone_size: -; j_call: TRBJ1-4; d_call: -; cdr3_nt: TGTGCCAGCAGTTACGGGGGATGGCCAGAACTGTTTTTT; cdr3_aa: CASSYGGWPELFF
v_call: TRBV5-4; clone_size: -; j_call: TRBJ2-4; d_call: -; cdr3_nt: TGTGCCAGCAGCGCATTCCGGGGAGAGGCCAAAAACATTCAGTACTTC; cdr3_aa: CASSAFRGEAKNIQYF
v_call: TRBV28; clone_size: -; j_call: TRBJ2-7; d_call: TRBD2; cdr3_nt: TGTGCCAGCAGTTTATGGGGGGGGGACTACTACGAGCAGTACTTC; cdr3_aa: CASSLWGGDYYEQYF
v_call: TRBV27; clone_size: few; j_call: TRBJ1-1; d_call: -; cdr3_nt: TGTGCCACCCCAAACACTGAAGCTTTCTTT; cdr3_aa: CATPNTEAFF
v_call: TRBV19; clone_size: -; j_call: TRBJ1-4; d_call: -; cdr3_nt: TGTGCCAGTGGATATAATGAAAAACTGTTTTTT; cdr3_aa: CASGYNEKLFF
v_call: TRBV6-5; clone_size: -; j_call: TRBJ2-7; d_call: -; cdr3_nt: TGTGCCAGCAGTTACTCTCTAGGCAGCTCAACCTACGAGCAGTACTTC; cdr3_aa: CASSYSLGSSTYEQYF